The 7 T cell receptor beta chains listed next were all sequenced from one sample in a study of shared clonotypes between healthy human individuals. Sequencing used immunoSEQ multiplex PCR; TCRdb keeps in-frame clones, though not all of them. The sample shows around 1,900,000 clones, 85% to 95% of them seen only once. Positively selected for CCR7, the CD45RO-negative cells used as naive CD8 cells excluded terminally differentiated effector memory CD45RA+ cells. The sequenced sample was naive CD8+ T cells from PBMCs. The receptors originated from a man between 18 and 35 years old in good health. Some clones in this sample may be carry-over from other donors' samples.

This sequence joins TRBV27 and TRBJ1-4; D remains ambiguous. The germline V gene has CDR1 MNHEY and CDR2 SMNVEV (reference sequence). CDR3 length: 15 amino acids. Trimming took off 1 base at V and 2 bases at J, with 8 bases between the two ends. The CDR3 loop is CASSLFFGTNEKLFF. In nucleotides, the CDR3 is TGTGCCAGCAGTTTATTTTTTGGGACTAATGAAAAACTGTTTTTT.

This rearrangement joins TRBV27 to TRBJ2-1; unclear D gene. CDR1 and CDR2 from the germline V gene are MNHEY and SMNVEV (reference sequence). The V gene lost 7 bases and the J gene lost 12 bases, with 13 bases spanning the gap. The CDR3 consists of 11 residues. The CDR3 DNA reads as TGTGCCAGCAAGGACGGTCGCGGGCAGTTCTTC. The encoded protein is CASKDGRGQFF.

This rearrangement joins TRBV27 to TRBJ1-1; no reliable D call. The V and J ends lost 10 bases and 0 bases respectively, with 12 bases between them. This CDR3 contains 13 residues. Germline CDR1 is MNHEY and CDR2 is SMNVEV (reference sequence). This CDR3 reads CATADSMNTEAFF. The CDR3 coding sequence is TGTGCCACCGCCGATAGCATGAACACTGAAGCTTTCTTT.

The chain links TRBV2 to TRBJ2-2; perhaps TRBD1 as D (6 bases). CDR1 is SNHLY, CDR2 FYNNEI, per germline. Trimming shortened V by 5 bases and J by 7 bases, and 14 bases separated the two germline ends. The CDR3 sequence is 14 residues long. Here the CDR3 DNA reads TGTGCCAGCAGTCGGGCAGGGGAGAGCGGGGAGCTGTTTTTT. Translated: CASSRAGESGELFF.

This clone was seen only once. The chain recombines TRBV27 with TRBJ2-1; no definite D call. The germline V gene has CDR1 MNHEY and CDR2 SMNVEV (reference sequence). Deletions cut 1 base from V and 7 bases from J, with 11 bases between. CDR3 length equals 14 residues. CDR3 in DNA: TGTGCCAGCAGTTTATTGGTAGGATTTAATGAGCAGTTCTTC. Its translation is CASSLLVGFNEQFF.

The rearrangement links TRBV7-7 to TRBJ2-7; no definite D call. V lost 8 bases and J 5 bases, leaving 10 bases between the germline ends. The CDR3 covers 11 residues. Germline lookup yields CDR1 SSHAT and CDR2 FNYEAQ (reference sequence). The CDR3 coding sequence is TGTGCCAGCCCCCCGTCCCACGAGCAGTACTTC. Translation gives CASPPSHEQYF.

The chain joins TRBV5-1 to TRBJ2-5; D gene ambiguous. V was shortened by 4 bases and J by 4 bases, with 14 bases between the two germline ends. CDR3 length equals 14 residues. CDR1 is SGHRS and CDR2 is YFSETQ in the germline V gene. CDR3 nucleotides: TGCGCCAGCAGCAGATGGGGTGACGGAGAGACCCAGTACTTC. This gives the protein CASSRWGDGETQYF.